Listed below are T cell receptor beta chains from one sample, sequenced in a study of CD8 T cells in ankylosing spondylitis. TCRdb passed the 5' RACE reads through MiXCR, listing each CDR3 protein once. The sample comprises 700,000 to 1,000,000 distinct CDR3 sequences, around 11% of which are singletons, and roughly 0.51% rests with the top ten. The sample consisted of blood, either unsorted or a sorted T cell fraction (not recorded which). Receptors originate from a male donor with ankylosing spondylitis. Both conserved end residues are part of each CDR3. A D gene is named only where the DNA matches it firmly. Clone size is given for some rows only: seen once, a few or many times, or a class if the clone is expanded.

V: TRBV18; size: few; D: .; J: TRBJ2-3; CDR3: CASSPYRDEDTQYF; DNA: TGTGCCAGCTCACCTTATAGAGACGAGGATACGCAGTATTTT
V: TRBV6-1; size: few; D: TRBD1; J: TRBJ2-1; CDR3: CASRRPGQSNEQFF; DNA: TGTGCCAGCAGGCGACCGGGACAGTCCAATGAGCAGTTCTTC
V: TRBV7-2; size: many; D: TRBD1; J: TRBJ2-2; CDR3: CASSSGTGRSTGELFF; DNA: TGTGCCAGCAGCTCCGGGACAGGGAGGTCCACCGGGGAGCTGTTTTTT
V: TRBV29-1; size: many; D: .; J: TRBJ2-1; CDR3: CSVEVGRGNSYNEQFF; DNA: TGCAGCGTTGAAGTTGGCAGGGGCAATTCCTACAATGAGCAGTTCTTC
V: TRBV14; size: .; D: .; J: TRBJ2-1; CDR3: CASSQIEDEQFF; DNA: TGTGCCAGCAGCCAAATCGAGGATGAGCAGTTCTTC
V: TRBV20-1; size: few; D: .; J: TRBJ2-6; CDR3: CSARLESSGANVLTF; DNA: TGCAGTGCTAGACTAGAGAGCTCTGGGGCCAACGTCCTGACTTTC
V: TRBV6-2/TRBV6-3; size: few; D: .; J: TRBJ2-7; CDR3: CASSYTGVLAEQYF; DNA: TGTGCCAGCAGTTACACGGGAGTTCTGGCCGAGCAGTACTTC
V: TRBV6-2/TRBV6-3; size: few; D: .; J: TRBJ1-5; CDR3: CASTLRGNDNQPQHF; DNA: TGTGCCAGCACTCTCAGGGGTAACGACAATCAGCCCCAGCATTTT
V: TRBV15; size: few; D: .; J: TRBJ2-1; CDR3: CATSPRAGRYGNEQFF; DNA: TGTGCCACCTCCCCGAGGGCAGGGAGGTATGGGAATGAGCAGTTCTTC
V: TRBV7-6; size: few; D: TRBD1; J: TRBJ2-1; CDR3: CASSLAQGARFF; DNA: TGTGCCAGCAGCTTAGCGCAGGGGGCGAGGTTCTTC
V: TRBV10-3; size: .; D: .; J: TRBJ1-5; CDR3: CATTPDYNQPQHF; DNA: TGTGCCACCACCCCCGATTACAATCAGCCCCAGCATTTT
V: TRBV7-2; size: .; D: TRBD1; J: TRBJ1-2; CDR3: CASSYTGGEDYGYTF; DNA: TGTGCCAGCAGCTACACAGGGGGGGAGGACTATGGCTACACCTTC
V: TRBV18; size: .; D: TRBD1; J: TRBJ2-3; CDR3: CASSPRLGQGEDTQYF; DNA: TGTGCCAGCTCACCACGACTTGGACAGGGTGAGGATACGCAGTATTTT
V: TRBV27; size: .; D: .; J: TRBJ1-5; CDR3: CASSSPGWQPQHF; DNA: TGTGCCAGCAGTTCTCCAGGGTGGCAGCCCCAGCATTTT
V: TRBV4-3; size: few; D: TRBD1; J: TRBJ1-2; CDR3: CASSQVGRGYGYTF; DNA: TGCGCCAGCAGCCAAGTAGGCAGGGGGTATGGCTACACCTTC
V: TRBV20-1; size: many; D: TRBD2; J: TRBJ2-7; CDR3: CSATSPTSGSDEQYF; DNA: TGCAGTGCTACCTCCCCGACTAGCGGGAGCGATGAGCAGTACTTC
V: TRBV5-1; size: .; D: .; J: TRBJ2-3; CDR3: CAAKRGGQSTDTQYF; DNA: TGCGCCGCGAAGAGGGGGGGCCAGAGCACAGATACGCAGTATTTT
V: TRBV11-2; size: .; D: .; J: TRBJ2-7; CDR3: CASSLEGPPSYEQYF; DNA: TGTGCCAGCAGCTTAGAAGGGCCTCCTTCCTACGAGCAGTACTTC
V: TRBV6-2/TRBV6-3; size: many; D: .; J: TRBJ2-7; CDR3: CASRAGRMSYEQYF; DNA: TGTGCCAGCAGGGCAGGGCGAATGTCCTACGAGCAGTACTTC
V: TRBV20-1; size: many; D: .; J: TRBJ2-7; CDR3: CSAGLPYEQYF; DNA: TGCAGTGCTGGACTGCCCTACGAGCAGTACTTC